A single sample gave rise to the 4 T cell receptor beta chains below, sequenced in a study of CD8 T cells in ankylosing spondylitis. Findings of the study overall: Characteristic, it appeared, of ankylosing spondylitis blood was a TCR beta motif of roughly eight highly homologous variants.

TCRdb called the 5' RACE reads again in MiXCR, with one record for every CDR3 protein. The sample carries hundreds of thousands of distinct CDR3 sequences, 15% to 20% recorded once. No antigens are known for them. Sequencing was done on a sample of blood, either unsorted or a sorted T cell fraction (not recorded which). The origin of the receptors is a male donor with ankylosing spondylitis.

The rearrangement joins TRBV4-1 to TRBJ2-3; 10 bases match TRBD1. Trimming took 3 bases from V and 2 from J; bases not matched to a gene: 5. The length of the CDR3 is 16 residues. Germline-derived CDR1 and CDR2 are MGHRA and YSYEKL. The CDR3 region is CASSHPGQGITDTQYF. DNA of the CDR3: TGCGCCAGCAGCCACCCGGGACAGGGGATCACAGATACGCAGTATTTT.

There are a few counts of this clonotype. The V call is TRBV20-1, the J call TRBJ2-3, with TRBD1 matching over 10 bases. CDR1 and CDR2 from the germline V gene are DFQATT and SNEGSKA (reference sequence). This CDR3 spans 16 amino acids. The junction had 13 bases not matched to a gene; V was cut back by 6 bases and J by 4 bases. In nucleotides, the CDR3 is TGCAGTGCCCACTCCGCGGACAGGGGGGTGGCAGATACGCAGTATTTT. Translation: CSAHSADRGVADTQYF.

There are many counts of this clonotype. This sequence joins TRBV25-1 and TRBJ1-3; D gene ambiguous. CDR1 MGHDK and CDR2 SYGVNS come from the germline V gene. This CDR3 contains 12 residues. V lost 7 bases and J 1 base, leaving 5 bases between the germline ends. The CDR3 spells CASTQSGNTIYF. The CDR3, as DNA: TGTGCCAGCACCCAATCTGGAAACACCATATATTTT.

The genes are TRBV7-9 and TRBJ2-7; tentatively, D is TRBD1 or TRBD2 (5 bases each). The germline V gene encodes CDR1 SEHNR and CDR2 FQNEAQ (reference sequence). This CDR3 spans 16 amino acids. V was trimmed by 5 bases and J by 2 bases, leaving 19 bases between them. CDR3 loop: CASSPGYGESAYEQYF. The CDR3 DNA reads TGTGCCAGCAGCCCAGGGTACGGGGAGAGCGCCTACGAGCAGTACTTC.